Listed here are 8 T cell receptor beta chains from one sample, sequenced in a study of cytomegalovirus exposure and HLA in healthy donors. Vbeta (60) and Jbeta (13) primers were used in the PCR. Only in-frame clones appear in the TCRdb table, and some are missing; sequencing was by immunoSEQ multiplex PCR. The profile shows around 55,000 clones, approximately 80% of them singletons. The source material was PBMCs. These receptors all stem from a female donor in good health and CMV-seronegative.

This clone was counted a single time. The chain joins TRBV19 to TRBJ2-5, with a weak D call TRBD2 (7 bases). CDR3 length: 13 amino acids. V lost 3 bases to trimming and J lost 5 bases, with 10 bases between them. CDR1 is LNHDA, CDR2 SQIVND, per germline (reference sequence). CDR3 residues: CASSMRGPETQYF. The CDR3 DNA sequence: TGTGCCAGTAGTATGCGGGGGCCTGAGACCCAGTACTTC.

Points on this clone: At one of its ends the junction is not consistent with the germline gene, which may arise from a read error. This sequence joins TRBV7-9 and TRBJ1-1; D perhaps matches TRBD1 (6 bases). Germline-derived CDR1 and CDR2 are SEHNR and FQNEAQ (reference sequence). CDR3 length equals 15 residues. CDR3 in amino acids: CTSSLGGGLGTEAFF. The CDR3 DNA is TGTACCAGCAGCTTGGGTGGGGGCTTGGGGACTGAAGCTTTCTTT.

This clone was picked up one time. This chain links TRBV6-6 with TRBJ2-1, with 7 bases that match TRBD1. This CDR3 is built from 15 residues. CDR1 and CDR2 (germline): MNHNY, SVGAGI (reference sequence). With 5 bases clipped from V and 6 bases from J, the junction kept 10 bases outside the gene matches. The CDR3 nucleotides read TGTGCCAGCAGTCCCGGGACAGTCAGGGGCAATGAGCAGTTCTTC. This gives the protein CASSPGTVRGNEQFF.

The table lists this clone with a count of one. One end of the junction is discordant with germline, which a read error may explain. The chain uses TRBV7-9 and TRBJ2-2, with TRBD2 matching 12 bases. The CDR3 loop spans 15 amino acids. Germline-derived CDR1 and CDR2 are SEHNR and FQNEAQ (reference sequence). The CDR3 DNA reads TGTGCCAACAGCAAGGGACTAGCGGGCTACGGGGAGCTGTTTTTT. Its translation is CANSKGLAGYGELFF.

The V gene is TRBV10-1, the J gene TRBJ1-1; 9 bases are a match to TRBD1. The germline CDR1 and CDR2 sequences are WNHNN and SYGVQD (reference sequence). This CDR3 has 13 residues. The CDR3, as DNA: TGCGAATGCAACCGGGACAGGGTGTGGAAAGCTTTCTTT. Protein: CECNRDRVWKAFF.

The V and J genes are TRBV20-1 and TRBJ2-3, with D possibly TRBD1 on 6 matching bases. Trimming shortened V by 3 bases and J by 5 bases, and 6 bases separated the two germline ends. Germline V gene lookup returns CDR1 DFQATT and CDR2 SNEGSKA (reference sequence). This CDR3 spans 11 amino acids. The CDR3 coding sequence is TGCAGTGCTAGGACAGGAGATACGCAGTATTTT. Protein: CSARTGDTQYF.

The DNA of the CDR3 is TGTGCCAGCAGTGAACCTCTTGACGGGGGGCTCACAGATACGCAGTATTTT. This codes for CASSEPLDGGLTDTQYF. The chain has TRBV2 and TRBJ2-3; tentative D call: TRBD2 (7 bases). The CDR3 extends over 17 amino acids. The germline V gene encodes CDR1 SNHLY and CDR2 FYNNEI. The germline V and J ends were trimmed by 2 bases and 2 bases, with 17 bases remaining between them.

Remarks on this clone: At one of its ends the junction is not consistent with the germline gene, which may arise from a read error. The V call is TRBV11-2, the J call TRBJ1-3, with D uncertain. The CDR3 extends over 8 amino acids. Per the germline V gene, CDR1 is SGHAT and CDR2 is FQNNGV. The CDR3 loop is CASSFPRF. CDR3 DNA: TGTGCCAGCAGCTTTCCTCGTTTT.